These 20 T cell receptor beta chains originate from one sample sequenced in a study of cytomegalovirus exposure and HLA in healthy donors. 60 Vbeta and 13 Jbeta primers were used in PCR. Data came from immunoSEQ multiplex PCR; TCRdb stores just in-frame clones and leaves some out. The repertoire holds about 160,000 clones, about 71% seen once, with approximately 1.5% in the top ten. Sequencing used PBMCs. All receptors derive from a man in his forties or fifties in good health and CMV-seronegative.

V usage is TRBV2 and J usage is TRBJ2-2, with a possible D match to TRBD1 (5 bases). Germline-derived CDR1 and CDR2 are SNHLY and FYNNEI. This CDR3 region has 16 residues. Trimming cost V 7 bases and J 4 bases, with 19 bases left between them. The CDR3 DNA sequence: TGTGCCAGCAACTCCATGGCAGGGTGGGGCACCGGGGAGCTGTTTTTT. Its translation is CASNSMAGWGTGELFF.

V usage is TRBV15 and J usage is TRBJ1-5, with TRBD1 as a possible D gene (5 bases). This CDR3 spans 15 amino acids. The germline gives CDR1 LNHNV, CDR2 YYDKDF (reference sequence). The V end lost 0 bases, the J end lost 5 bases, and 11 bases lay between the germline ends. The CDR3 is CATSRDRGKHQPQHF. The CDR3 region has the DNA TGTGCCACCAGCAGAGATAGGGGTAAGCATCAGCCCCAGCATTTT.

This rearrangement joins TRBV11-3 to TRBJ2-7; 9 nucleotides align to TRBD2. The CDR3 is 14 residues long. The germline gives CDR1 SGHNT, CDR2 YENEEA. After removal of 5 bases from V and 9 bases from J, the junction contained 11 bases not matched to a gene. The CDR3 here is CASSLSGGGERQYF. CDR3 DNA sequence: TGTGCCAGCAGCCTTAGCGGGGGTGGTGAACGGCAGTACTTC.

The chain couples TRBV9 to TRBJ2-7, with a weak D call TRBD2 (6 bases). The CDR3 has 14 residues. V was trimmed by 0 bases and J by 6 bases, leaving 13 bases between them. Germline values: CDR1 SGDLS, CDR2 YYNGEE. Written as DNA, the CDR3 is TGTGCCAGCAGCGTAGATTCCGGGAGAGGCGAGCAGTACTTC. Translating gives CASSVDSGRGEQYF.

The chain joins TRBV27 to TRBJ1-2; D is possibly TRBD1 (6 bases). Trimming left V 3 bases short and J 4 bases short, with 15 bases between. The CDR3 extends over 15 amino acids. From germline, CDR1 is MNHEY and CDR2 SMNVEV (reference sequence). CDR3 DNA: TGTGCCAGCAGTTTGGGAAGGGGGGGCGGCTATGGCTACACCTTC. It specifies CASSLGRGGGYGYTF.

CDR3 loop: CASSLYVSDYGYTF. The CDR3 DNA reads TGCGCCAGCAGCTTGTACGTCAGTGACTATGGCTACACCTTC. J is TRBJ1-2 and V is TRBV5-1; D ambiguous. The germline CDR1 and CDR2 sequences are SGHRS and YFSETQ. Trimming removed 1 base from V and 3 bases from J, with 10 bases in between. CDR3 length equals 14 residues. Variable domain in full (rest from reference TRBV5-1 and TRBJ1-2): KAGVTQTPRYLIKTRGQQVTLSCSPISGHRSVSWYQQTPGQGLQFLFEYFSETQRNKGNFPGRFSGRQFSNSRSEMNVSTLELGDSALYLCASSLYVSDYGYTFGSGTRLTVV.

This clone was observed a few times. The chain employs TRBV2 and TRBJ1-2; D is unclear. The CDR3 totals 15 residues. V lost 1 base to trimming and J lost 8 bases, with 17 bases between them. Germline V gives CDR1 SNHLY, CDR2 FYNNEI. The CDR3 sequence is CASSEVQPRDRGYTF. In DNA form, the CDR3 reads TGTGCCAGCAGTGAAGTACAGCCGAGAGACCGAGGCTACACCTTC.

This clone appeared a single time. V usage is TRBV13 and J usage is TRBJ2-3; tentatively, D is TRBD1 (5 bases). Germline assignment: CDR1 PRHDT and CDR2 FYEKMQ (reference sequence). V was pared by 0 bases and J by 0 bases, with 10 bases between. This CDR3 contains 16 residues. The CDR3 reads CASSLGQGSSTDTQYF. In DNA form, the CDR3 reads TGTGCCAGCAGCTTAGGTCAGGGCTCTAGCACAGATACGCAGTATTTT.

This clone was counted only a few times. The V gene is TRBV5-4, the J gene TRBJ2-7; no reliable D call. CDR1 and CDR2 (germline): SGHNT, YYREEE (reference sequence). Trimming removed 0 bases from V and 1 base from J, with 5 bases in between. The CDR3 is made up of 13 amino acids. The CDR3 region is CASSLVSSYEQYF. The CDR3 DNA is TGTGCCAGCAGCTTGGTGAGTTCCTACGAGCAGTACTTC.

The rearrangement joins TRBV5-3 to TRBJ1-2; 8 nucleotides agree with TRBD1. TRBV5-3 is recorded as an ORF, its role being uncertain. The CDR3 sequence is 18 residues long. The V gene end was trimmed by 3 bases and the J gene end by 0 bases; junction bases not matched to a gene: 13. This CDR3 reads CARSSHGGTGPTNYGYTF. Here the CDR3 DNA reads TGTGCCAGAAGCTCACATGGCGGGACAGGCCCTACTAACTATGGCTACACCTTC.

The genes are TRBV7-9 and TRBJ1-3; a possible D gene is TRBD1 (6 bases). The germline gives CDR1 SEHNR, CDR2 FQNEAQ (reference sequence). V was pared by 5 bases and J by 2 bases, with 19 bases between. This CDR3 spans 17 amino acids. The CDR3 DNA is TGTGCCAGCAGCCGTTCGGGGGGCCAGTCCGCTGGAAACACCATATATTTT. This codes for CASSRSGGQSAGNTIYF. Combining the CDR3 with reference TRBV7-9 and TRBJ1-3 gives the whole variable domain DTGVSQNPRHKITKRGQNVTFRCDPISEHNRLYWYRQTLGQGPEFLTYFQNEAQLEKSRLLSDRFSAERPKGSFSTLEIQRTEQGDSAMYLCASSRSGGQSAGNTIYFGEGSWLTVV.

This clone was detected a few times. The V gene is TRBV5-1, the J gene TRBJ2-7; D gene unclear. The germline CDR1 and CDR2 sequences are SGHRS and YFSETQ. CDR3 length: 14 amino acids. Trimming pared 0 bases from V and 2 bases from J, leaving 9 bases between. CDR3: CASSLATATYEQYF. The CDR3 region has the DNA TGCGCCAGCAGCTTGGCAACAGCAACCTACGAGCAGTACTTC.

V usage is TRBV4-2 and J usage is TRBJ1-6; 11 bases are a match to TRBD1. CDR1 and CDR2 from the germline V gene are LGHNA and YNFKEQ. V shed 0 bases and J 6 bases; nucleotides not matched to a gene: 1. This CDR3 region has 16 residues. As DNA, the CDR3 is TGTGCCAGCAGCCAAGAGGGGACAGGGGGTAATTCACCCCTCCACTTT. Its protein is CASSQEGTGGNSPLHF.

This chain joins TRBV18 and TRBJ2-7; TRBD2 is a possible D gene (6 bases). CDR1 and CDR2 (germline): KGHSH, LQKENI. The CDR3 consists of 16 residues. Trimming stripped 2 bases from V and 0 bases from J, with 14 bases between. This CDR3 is CASSPSQGGFSYEQYF. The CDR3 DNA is TGTGCCAGCTCACCAAGCCAGGGAGGCTTCTCCTACGAGCAGTACTTC.

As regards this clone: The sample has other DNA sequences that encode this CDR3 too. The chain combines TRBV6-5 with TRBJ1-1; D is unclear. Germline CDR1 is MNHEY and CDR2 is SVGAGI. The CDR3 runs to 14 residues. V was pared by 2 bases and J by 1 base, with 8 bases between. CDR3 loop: CASSYGQKNTEAFF. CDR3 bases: TGTGCCAGCAGTTACGGGCAGAAGAACACTGAAGCTTTCTTT.

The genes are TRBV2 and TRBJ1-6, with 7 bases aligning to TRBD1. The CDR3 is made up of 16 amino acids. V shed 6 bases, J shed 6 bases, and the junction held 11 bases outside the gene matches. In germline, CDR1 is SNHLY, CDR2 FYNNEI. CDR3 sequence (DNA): TGTGCCAGCAGCGCCTCTTTGGGACAGAGTAATTCACCCCTCCACTTT. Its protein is CASSASLGQSNSPLHF.

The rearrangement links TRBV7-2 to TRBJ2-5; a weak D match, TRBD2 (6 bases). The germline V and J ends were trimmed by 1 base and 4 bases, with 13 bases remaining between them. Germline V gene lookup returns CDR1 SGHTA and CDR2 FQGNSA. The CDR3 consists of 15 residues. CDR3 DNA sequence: TGTGCCAGCAGCTTAGGTTGGCGGGGAGGAGAGACCCAGTACTTC. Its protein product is CASSLGWRGGETQYF.

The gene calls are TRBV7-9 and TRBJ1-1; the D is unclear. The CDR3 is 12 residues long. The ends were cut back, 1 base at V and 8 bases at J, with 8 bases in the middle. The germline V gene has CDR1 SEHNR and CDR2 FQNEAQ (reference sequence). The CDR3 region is CASSLEWREAFF. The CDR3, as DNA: TGTGCCAGCAGCTTAGAGTGGAGGGAAGCTTTCTTT.

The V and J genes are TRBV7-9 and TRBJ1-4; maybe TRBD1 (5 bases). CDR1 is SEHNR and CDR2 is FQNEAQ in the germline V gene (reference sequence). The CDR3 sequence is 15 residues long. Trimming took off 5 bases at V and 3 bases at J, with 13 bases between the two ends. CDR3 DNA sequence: TGTGCCAGCAGCACCCCCAGGGCGGCTAATGAAAAACTGTTTTTT. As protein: CASSTPRAANEKLFF.

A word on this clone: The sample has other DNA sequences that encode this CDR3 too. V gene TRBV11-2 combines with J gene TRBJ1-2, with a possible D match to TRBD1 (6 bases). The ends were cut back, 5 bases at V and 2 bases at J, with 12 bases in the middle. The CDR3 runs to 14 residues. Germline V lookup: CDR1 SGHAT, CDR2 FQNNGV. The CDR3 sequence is CASSPDRINYGYTF. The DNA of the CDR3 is TGTGCCAGCAGCCCCGACAGGATAAACTATGGCTACACCTTC.